The 16 T cell receptor beta chains below were found in one sample sequenced in a study of T cell responses to AZD1222 COVID-19 vaccine. Assay used: immunoSEQ multiplex PCR; TCRdb lists only in-frame clones, some missing. The data contain around 200,000 clones, over 90% of them singletons. The specimen comprised peripheral blood, sampled on day 0 of AZD1222 vaccination. These receptor sequences come from an adult in good health.

The chain has TRBV3-1 (or the pseudogene TRBV3-2) and TRBJ2-2, with 10 bases lining up with TRBD2. This CDR3 spans 17 amino acids. The V segment lost 2 bases and the J segment 5 bases; nucleotides outside the gene matches: 8. From germline, CDR1 is LGHDT and CDR2 YNNKEL (reference sequence). The CDR3 loop reads CASSQFAAGGGTGELFF. Written as DNA, the CDR3 is TGTGCCAGCAGCCAATTTGCAGCGGGAGGGGGAACCGGGGAGCTGTTTTTT.

The chain joins TRBV18 to TRBJ2-2, with 7 bases aligning to TRBD1. The CDR3 is 14 residues long. Unmatched junction bases numbered 10, after V lost 8 bases and J lost 7 bases. Germline V gene sequence: CDR1 KGHSH, CDR2 LQKENI. CDR3 protein: CASTLQGIGGELFF. DNA of the CDR3: TGTGCCAGCACGTTACAGGGGATCGGCGGGGAGCTGTTTTTT. Drawing the rest from reference TRBV18 and TRBJ2-2, the complete variable domain is NAGVMQNPRHLVRRRGQEARLRCSPMKGHSHVYWYRQLPEEGLKFMVYLQKENIIDESGMPKERFSAEFPKEGPSILRIQQVVRGDSAAYFCASTLQGIGGELFFGEGSRLTVL.

The chain combines TRBV5-1 with TRBJ1-4; 10 nucleotides align to TRBD1. V shed 3 bases, J shed 8 bases, and the junction held 4 bases outside the gene matches. The CDR3 is 14 amino acids. Germline V gives CDR1 SGHRS, CDR2 YFSETQ. This chain's CDR3 is CASSSDRGEEKLFF. The DNA for the CDR3 is TGCGCCAGCAGCTCGGACAGGGGGGAGGAAAAACTGTTTTTT. The full variable domain, in which reference TRBV5-1 and TRBJ1-4 provide the parts outside the CDR3, is KAGVTQTPRYLIKTRGQQVTLSCSPISGHRSVSWYQQTPGQGLQFLFEYFSETQRNKGNFPGRFSGRQFSNSRSEMNVSTLELGDSALYLCASSSDRGEEKLFFGSGTQLSVL.

This chain connects TRBV9 to TRBJ1-5; D is possibly TRBD1 (5 bases). The CDR3 runs to 14 residues. The V gene lost 4 bases and the J gene lost 1 base, with 9 bases spanning the gap. From germline, CDR1 is SGDLS and CDR2 YYNGEE. The CDR3 reads CASSSRDSNQPQHF. The DNA for the CDR3 is TGTGCCAGCAGCAGCCGGGACAGCAATCAGCCCCAGCATTTT.

This clone was detected only once. One junction end disagrees with the germline gene, perhaps due to a read error. V is TRBV5-1 and J is TRBJ1-1; possibly TRBD1 for D (5 bases). This CDR3 comprises 13 residues. CDR1 SGHRS and CDR2 YFSETQ come from the germline V gene. The CDR3 DNA follows: TGCGCCAGCAACTTGGGGGGGAACACTGAAGCTTTCTTT. Residues: CASNLGGNTEAFF.

The sample holds one count of this clone. The chain employs TRBV5-1 and TRBJ2-1, with no clear D. This CDR3 spans 13 amino acids. The germline V and J ends were trimmed by 2 bases and 6 bases, with 9 bases remaining between them. CDR1 and CDR2 (germline): SGHRS, YFSETQ. The CDR3 reads CASSFMASNEQFF. The DNA for the CDR3 is TGCGCCAGCAGCTTTATGGCTAGCAATGAGCAGTTCTTC.

The V and J genes are TRBV4-1 and TRBJ1-2, with TRBD1 matching over 7 bases. V trimming: 1 base; J trimming: 6 bases; junction bases outside the gene matches: 11. The CDR3 has 16 residues. Germline CDR1 and CDR2: MGHRA and YSYEKL. In DNA, the CDR3 is TGCGCCAGCAGCCAAGTCATAGGGCAAGGGGGCAATGGCTACACCTTC. Amino acid sequence: CASSQVIGQGGNGYTF.

The CDR3 loop reads CAIRGGDGLDGYTF. The CDR3 coding sequence is TGTGCCATCAGAGGGGGCGACGGACTGGATGGCTACACCTTC. The chain carries TRBV10-3 and TRBJ1-2, with TRBD1 identical over 7 bases. The J segment lost 6 bases and the V segment lost 6 bases, leaving 10 bases of the junction unmatched. The CDR3 runs to 14 residues. The V gene's germline CDR1 is ENHRY and CDR2 SYGVKD.

This chain uses TRBV28 with TRBJ1-5; 8 bases fit TRBD1. The CDR3 contains 15 residues. Germline V gene sequence: CDR1 MDHEN, CDR2 SYDVKM. Trimming at V came to 5 bases and at J to 4 bases, leaving 7 bases not matched to a gene. The CDR3 sequence is CASSPGGVYNQPQHF. In DNA, the CDR3 is TGTGCCAGCAGTCCAGGGGGCGTTTATAATCAGCCCCAGCATTTT.

Of note for this clone: At one of its ends the junction is not consistent with the germline gene, which may arise from a read error. This chain uses TRBV6-5 with TRBJ1-3, with D tentatively TRBD1 (5 bases). The CDR3 runs to 14 residues. Looked up from germline, CDR1 is MNHEY and CDR2 is SVGAGI. CDR3 sequence (DNA): TGTGCCAGCAGTTACGGCAGGGTTGGAAACACCTTATATTTT. Residues: CASSYGRVGNTLYF.

The chain combines TRBV20-1 with TRBJ1-1; D is uncertain. Germline-derived CDR1 and CDR2 are DFQATT and SNEGSKA (reference sequence). There are 15 residues in the CDR3. Trimming took off 3 bases at V and 3 bases at J, with 17 bases between the two ends. The CDR3 coding sequence is TGCAGTGCTAGTGGCTGGAACCACCATGACACTGAAGCTTTCTTT. Translation gives CSASGWNHHDTEAFF.

The rearrangement joins TRBV2 to TRBJ1-6; D is possibly TRBD1 (5 bases). CDR1 is SNHLY, CDR2 FYNNEI, per germline. The CDR3 spans 15 residues. Between the trimmed V and J ends, which lost 2 bases and 7 bases, there was a span of 12 bases. CDR3 nucleotides: TGTGCCAGCAGTGAATTTGTGGGGGGGAATTCACCCCTCCACTTT. Its translation is CASSEFVGGNSPLHF.

The chain couples TRBV9 to TRBJ2-2, with 7 positions matching TRBD2. The germline V gene has CDR1 SGDLS and CDR2 YYNGEE. V shed 4 bases, J shed 3 bases, and the junction held 15 bases outside the gene matches. The CDR3 totals 18 residues. The CDR3, as DNA: TGTGCCAGCAGCCCCTCTTTTGCGGGAGAAGTGTACACCGGGGAGCTGTTTTTT. Translation gives CASSPSFAGEVYTGELFF.

The V and J genes are TRBV19 and TRBJ1-2, with no clear D. Germline loops: CDR1 LNHDA, CDR2 SQIVND (reference sequence). The ends were cut back, 8 bases at V and 0 bases at J, with 4 bases in the middle. CDR3 length equals 11 residues. Here the CDR3 reads CASSSNYGYTF. The CDR3 DNA reads TGTGCCAGTTCCTCTAACTATGGCTACACCTTC.

Only one count was recorded for this clone. The CDR3 bases are TGTGCCAGCAGCTTCAGGGAAAGGGGCTATGGCTACACCTTC. Protein: CASSFRERGYGYTF. The chain couples TRBV7-8 to TRBJ1-2; weak D call: TRBD1 (5 bases). The germline V gene encodes CDR1 SGHVS and CDR2 FQNEAQ. V was clipped by 3 bases and J by 4 bases, with 12 bases between them. This CDR3 contains 14 residues.

The chain recombines TRBV19 with TRBJ2-7; D might be TRBD2 (6 bases). CDR3 size: 13 residues. Trimming pared 7 bases from V and 3 bases from J, leaving 13 bases between. Per germline, CDR1 LNHDA and CDR2 SQIVND (reference sequence). Here the CDR3 DNA reads TGTGCCAGTATGGGGGGACTCCGCTACGAGCAGTACTTC. This translates into CASMGGLRYEQYF. The full variable domain, completed using reference TRBV19 and TRBJ2-7, is DGGITQSPKYLFRKEGQNVTLSCEQNLNHDAMYWYRQDPGQGLRLIYYSQIVNDFQKGDIAEGYSVSREKKESFPLTVTSAQKNPTAFYLCASMGGLRYEQYFGPGTRLTVT.